These 30 T cell receptor beta chains share one sample of origin, sequenced in a study of T cell responses to AZD1222 COVID-19 vaccine. The method was immunoSEQ multiplex PCR; TCRdb's version includes in-frame clones alone and lacks a portion of them. Counted here are some 99,000 clones, about 88% occurring once; the ten biggest clones make up around a sixth. Sequenced here: peripheral blood, sampled on day 0 of AZD1222 vaccination. The receptors were sampled from an adult in good health.

This chain uses TRBV2 with TRBJ1-1, with a weak D call TRBD1 (6 bases). Trimming shortened V by 7 bases and J by 3 bases, and 18 bases separated the two germline ends. Germline assignment: CDR1 SNHLY and CDR2 FYNNEI. The CDR3 totals 15 residues. CDR3 DNA: TGTGCCAGCACCTCCCGGGGGGCTGGCGACACTGAAGCTTTCTTT. Protein product: CASTSRGAGDTEAFF.

The chain combines TRBV5-6 with TRBJ2-3, with D possibly matching TRBD1 (5 bases). This CDR3 comprises 14 residues. CDR1 SGHDT and CDR2 YYEEEE come from the germline V gene. The V end lost 5 bases, the J end lost 0 bases, and 10 bases lay between the germline ends. As DNA, the CDR3 is TGTGCCAGCAGATGGACATCTAGCACAGATACGCAGTATTTT. Translation: CASRWTSSTDTQYF.

The chain has TRBV5-4 and TRBJ2-5, with 8 nucleotides matching TRBD2. This CDR3 comprises 16 residues. The germline gives CDR1 SGHNT, CDR2 YYREEE (reference sequence). Unmatched junction bases numbered 5, after V lost 0 bases and J lost 1 base. For the CDR3, the DNA is TGTGCCAGCAGCTTGGACGGGGGGGCCTTCCAAGAGACCCAGTACTTC. Translated, it gives CASSLDGGAFQETQYF.

The chain employs TRBV9 and TRBJ1-6; D is perhaps TRBD1 (5 bases). There are 15 residues in the CDR3. Per germline, CDR1 SGDLS and CDR2 YYNGEE. The V and J ends lost 2 bases and 6 bases respectively, with 12 bases between them. CDR3 region: CASSVEGRPNSPLHF. Written as DNA, the CDR3 is TGTGCCAGCAGCGTCGAGGGACGTCCTAATTCACCCCTCCACTTT.

The genes are TRBV12-3 or TRBV12-4 and TRBJ1-1, with unresolved D. Trimming left V 8 bases short and J 6 bases short, with 10 bases between. CDR3 length: 11 residues. The CDR3 nucleotides read TGTGCCAGCCTCTACTACGCTGAAGCTTTCTTT. Translating gives CASLYYAEAFF.

This clone was observed a handful of times. The chain employs TRBV2 and TRBJ2-5; D may be TRBD2 (6 bases). The CDR3 is 13 residues long. Per the germline V gene, CDR1 is SNHLY and CDR2 is FYNNEI. The germline V and J ends were trimmed by 5 bases and 5 bases, with 12 bases remaining between them. CDR3 nucleotides: TGTGCCAGCAGTTGGGGGGTAAGGGAGACCCAGTACTTC. Translated: CASSWGVRETQYF. The full variable domain, with the rest looked up from reference TRBV2 and TRBJ2-5, is EPEVTQTPSHQVTQMGQEVILRCVPISNHLYFYWYRQILGQKVEFLVSFYNNEISEKSEIFDDQFSVERPDGSNFTLKIRSTKLEDSAMYFCASSWGVRETQYFGPGTRLLVL.

The chain joins TRBV28 to TRBJ1-6; D may be TRBD1 (5 bases). The CDR3 consists of 15 residues. The germline gives CDR1 MDHEN, CDR2 SYDVKM. V lost 6 bases to trimming and J lost 6 bases, with 15 bases between them. In DNA form, the CDR3 reads TGTGCCAGCAGCCCCTTGGGGGTCGGTAATTCACCCCTCCACTTT. It yields the protein CASSPLGVGNSPLHF.

The rearrangement joins TRBV11-3 to TRBJ2-2, with 9 bases aligning to TRBD1. From germline, CDR1 is SGHNT and CDR2 YENEEA. The ends lost 2 bases at V and 3 bases at J; junction bases unmatched: 1. The CDR3 is 15 residues long. The chain's CDR3 is CASSLRTGDTGELFF. CDR3 bases: TGTGCCAGCAGCTTACGGACAGGGGACACCGGGGAGCTGTTTTTT.

V gene TRBV24-1 combines with J gene TRBJ2-3; weak D call: TRBD2 (6 bases). The CDR3 totals 15 residues. The V gene's germline CDR1 is KGHDR and CDR2 SFDVKD. V shed 3 bases and J shed 5 bases, with 14 bases lying between them. The CDR3 bases are TGTGCCACCAGTGATGGCGGGGACTTAATAGATACGCAGTATTTT. This gives the protein CATSDGGDLIDTQYF.

The chain links TRBV7-2 to TRBJ1-5; 10 bases fit TRBD1. CDR1 and CDR2 (germline): SGHTA, FQGNSA. V dropped 6 bases and J dropped 7; count of bases not matched to a gene: 6. This CDR3 has 14 amino acids. The CDR3 bases are TGTGCCAGCAGTCAGGACAGGGGGAACCAGCCCCAGCATTTT. Protein product: CASSQDRGNQPQHF.

The V gene is TRBV7-9, the J gene TRBJ1-2; TRBD1 might be the D (6 bases). The CDR3 has 15 residues. V dropped 5 bases and J dropped 2 bases, with 15 bases sitting between them. CDR1 and CDR2 (germline): SEHNR, FQNEAQ (reference sequence). CDR3 sequence reads: CASSPSHTGNYGYTF. The CDR3 DNA is TGTGCCAGCAGCCCCTCACACACAGGGAACTATGGCTACACCTTC.

The V call is TRBV6-2 or TRBV6-3, the J call TRBJ1-4; TRBD1 is a possible D gene (5 bases). The germline V and J ends were trimmed by 6 bases and 8 bases, with 19 bases remaining between them. This CDR3 comprises 15 residues. In germline, CDR1 is MNHEY, CDR2 SVGEGT. The CDR3: CASSRGRMGEEKLFF. The CDR3 coding sequence is TGTGCCAGCAGCCGCGGACGGATGGGGGAAGAAAAACTGTTTTTT.

Only a few counts were recorded for this clone. The chain links TRBV4-2 to TRBJ2-7; tentative D call: TRBD1 (6 bases). CDR3 size: 14 residues. Germline values: CDR1 LGHNA, CDR2 YNFKEQ. V gave up 4 bases and J gave up 3 bases, with 13 bases separating them. DNA for the CDR3: TGTGCCAGCAGCCTACAGGGATCATACTACGAGCAGTACTTC. It specifies CASSLQGSYYEQYF.

The chain is built from TRBV11-3 and TRBJ1-1; D uncertain. Trimming removed 4 bases at V and 1 base at J, with 13 bases between. This CDR3 comprises 15 residues. Germline V gene sequence: CDR1 SGHNT, CDR2 YENEEA. CDR3 coding DNA: TGTGCCAGCAGCTCCTACGGGCTCAAGAACACTGAAGCTTTCTTT. Its translation: CASSSYGLKNTEAFF.

DNA for the CDR3: TGTGCCAGCAGTAAGGATGAATGGGGTCTCGCCCCTAATCAGCCCCAGCATTTT. Translated, it gives CASSKDEWGLAPNQPQHF. The genes are TRBV2 and TRBJ1-5; D not resolved. Trimming cost V 5 bases and J 4 bases, with 24 bases left between them. Per germline, CDR1 SNHLY and CDR2 FYNNEI. The CDR3 runs 18 residues. The variable domain in full, with the rest retrieved from reference TRBV2 and TRBJ1-5, is EPEVTQTPSHQVTQMGQEVILRCVPISNHLYFYWYRQILGQKVEFLVSFYNNEISEKSEIFDDQFSVERPDGSNFTLKIRSTKLEDSAMYFCASSKDEWGLAPNQPQHFGDGTRLSIL.

This clone was seen once. The chain couples TRBV6-2 or TRBV6-3 to TRBJ1-1; D call uncertain. This CDR3 contains 11 residues. The germline V gene has CDR1 MNHEY and CDR2 SVGEGT. Trimming stripped 2 bases from V and 3 bases from J, with 1 base between. DNA for the CDR3: TGTGCCAGCAGTTACCACACTGAAGCTTTCTTT. Protein product: CASSYHTEAFF.

V and J are TRBV27 and TRBJ1-6, with D possibly TRBD1 on 5 matching bases. The germline gives CDR1 MNHEY, CDR2 SMNVEV (reference sequence). V lost 3 bases, J lost 8 bases, and 11 bases lay in between. The CDR3 extends over 14 amino acids. The CDR3 region has the DNA TGTGCCAGCAGTTTCTTACAGGCTGATTCACCCCTCCACTTT. Its protein is CASSFLQADSPLHF.

The rearrangement uses TRBV7-2 and TRBJ1-5; 7 nucleotides line up with TRBD1. The length of the CDR3 is 15 residues. The V and J ends lost 1 base and 10 bases, in that order; junction bases with no gene match: 10. CDR1 is SGHTA and CDR2 is FQGNSA in the germline V gene. The CDR3 reads CASSLVRSGGYPQHF. CDR3 coding DNA: TGTGCCAGCAGCTTAGTTCGGTCAGGGGGATATCCCCAGCATTTT. Full variable domain (remainder filled in from reference TRBV7-2 and TRBJ1-5): GAGVSQSPSNKVTEKGKDVELRCDPISGHTALYWYRQSLGQGLEFLIYFQGNSAPDKSGLPSDRFSAERTGGSVSTLTIQRTQQEDSAVYLCASSLVRSGGYPQHFGDGTRLSIL.

This chain uses TRBV18 with TRBJ2-1, with D possibly matching TRBD2 (6 bases). Trimming left V 3 bases short and J 0 bases short, with 9 bases between. Germline V CDR1 and CDR2: KGHSH, LQKENI. The length of the CDR3 is 15 residues. CDR3 residues: CASSPLALSYNEQFF. The CDR3 DNA reads TGTGCCAGCTCACCTCTAGCGCTCTCCTACAATGAGCAGTTCTTC. Drawing the rest from reference TRBV18 and TRBJ2-1, the complete variable domain is NAGVMQNPRHLVRRRGQEARLRCSPMKGHSHVYWYRQLPEEGLKFMVYLQKENIIDESGMPKERFSAEFPKEGPSILRIQQVVRGDSAAYFCASSPLALSYNEQFFGPGTRLTVL.

This chain joins TRBV5-1 and TRBJ2-5; unclear D gene. The CDR3 totals 11 residues. Germline CDR1 and CDR2: SGHRS and YFSETQ. Between the trimmed V and J ends, which lost 5 bases and 7 bases, there was a span of 9 bases. The CDR3 reads CASRTPGTQYF. Written as DNA, the CDR3 is TGCGCCAGCAGGACCCCAGGGACCCAGTACTTC.

J is TRBJ1-5 and V is TRBV4-2, with 7 bases lining up with TRBD1. Germline assignment: CDR1 LGHNA and CDR2 YNFKEQ. V shed 1 base and J 6 bases; nucleotides not matched to a gene: 6. This CDR3 comprises 15 residues. The CDR3 sequence is CASSQAQGFGQPQHF. Written as DNA, the CDR3 is TGTGCCAGCAGCCAAGCACAGGGGTTTGGTCAGCCCCAGCATTTT.

This clone was seen only a few times. The chain uses TRBV18 and TRBJ1-1; 7 nucleotides line up with TRBD1. This CDR3 contains 15 residues. Germline V gene lookup returns CDR1 KGHSH and CDR2 LQKENI. Trimming cost V 6 bases and J 6 bases; bases outside gene matches: 13. The CDR3 DNA is TGTGCCAGCTCTCGCGTAACAGGGGAAGTCGCTGAAGCTTTCTTT. This codes for CASSRVTGEVAEAFF.

The rearrangement links TRBV5-4 to TRBJ2-1; TRBD1 aligns across 7 bases. Germline CDR1 is SGHNT and CDR2 is YYREEE (reference sequence). The ends lost 0 bases at V and 1 base at J; junction bases unmatched: 4. The CDR3 loop spans 16 amino acids. The CDR3 DNA sequence: TGTGCCAGCAGCTTGGGATCAGGGGGTTCCTACAATGAGCAGTTCTTC. Translating it yields CASSLGSGGSYNEQFF.

V and J are TRBV11-2 and TRBJ1-3; D unclear. Germline values: CDR1 SGHAT, CDR2 FQNNGV. V gave up 1 base and J gave up 2 bases, with 12 bases separating them. This CDR3 comprises 16 residues. CDR3 sequence reads: CASSLGGDLPGNTIYF. CDR3 nucleotide sequence: TGTGCCAGCAGCTTAGGGGGAGACCTCCCTGGAAACACCATATATTTT. The whole variable domain, remainder taken from reference TRBV11-2 and TRBJ1-3, is EAGVAQSPRYKIIEKRQSVAFWCNPISGHATLYWYQQILGQGPKLLIQFQNNGVVDDSQLPKDRFSAERLKGVDSTLKIQPAKLEDSAVYLCASSLGGDLPGNTIYFGEGSWLTVV.

The count of this clone is one. The rearrangement joins TRBV12-3 or TRBV12-4 to TRBJ2-3; no reliable D call. Trimming pared 4 bases from V and 6 bases from J, leaving 8 bases between. The CDR3 totals 12 residues. The CDR3 is CASSSHRDTQYF. The CDR3 DNA is TGTGCCAGCAGTTCGCACCGGGATACGCAGTATTTT.

This clone appeared a few times. The genes are TRBV27 and TRBJ1-1; no reliable D call. This CDR3 region has 14 residues. CDR1 is MNHEY, CDR2 SMNVEV, per germline (reference sequence). The V end lost 7 bases, the J end lost 1 base, and 13 bases lay between the germline ends. The DNA of the CDR3 is TGTGCCAGCACCCTTAGAGGCCCGAACACTGAAGCTTTCTTT. This encodes CASTLRGPNTEAFF.

The chain links TRBV16 to TRBJ1-2, with D possibly TRBD1 on 6 matching bases. The CDR3 runs 17 residues. The V gene's germline CDR1 is KGHSY and CDR2 FQNENV. V shed 1 base and J shed 5 bases, with 20 bases lying between them. The CDR3 spells CASSQYSTAGAGYGYTF. The CDR3 coding sequence is TGTGCCAGCAGCCAATATAGTACAGCAGGGGCGGGATATGGCTACACCTTC.

CDR3 in amino acids: CASSPKGQGALGYTF. CDR3 nucleotides: TGTGCCAGCTCACCAAAAGGACAGGGGGCTCTGGGCTACACCTTC. V gene TRBV18 combines with J gene TRBJ1-2; 11 bases agree with TRBD1. The CDR3 is 15 residues long. V lost 2 bases to trimming and J lost 8 bases; unmatched junction nucleotides: 7. Per germline, CDR1 KGHSH and CDR2 LQKENI.

The rearrangement uses TRBV19 and TRBJ2-4, with a tentative D call TRBD1 (5 bases). CDR1 is LNHDA, CDR2 SQIVND, per germline (reference sequence). The CDR3 is 12 residues long. V lost 5 bases, J lost 11 bases, and 13 bases lay in between. CDR3 nucleotides: TGTGCCAGTAGTCGAGGACATCGGCTTCAGTACTTC. Amino acids: CASSRGHRLQYF.

The chain uses TRBV5-6 and TRBJ1-1; a possible D gene is TRBD1 (5 bases). V lost 7 bases and J 0 bases, leaving 10 bases between the germline ends. The CDR3 covers 13 residues. Germline V gene lookup returns CDR1 SGHDT and CDR2 YYEEEE. The CDR3 DNA sequence: TGTGCCAGCGCCTTCAGGGTGAACACTGAAGCTTTCTTT. Protein sequence: CASAFRVNTEAFF. Supplemented by reference TRBV5-6 and TRBJ1-1, the full variable domain reads DAGVTQSPTHLIKTRGQQVTLRCSPKSGHDTVSWYQQALGQGPQFIFQYYEEEERQRGNFPDRFSGHQFPNYSSELNVNALLLGDSALYLCASAFRVNTEAFFGQGTRLTVV.